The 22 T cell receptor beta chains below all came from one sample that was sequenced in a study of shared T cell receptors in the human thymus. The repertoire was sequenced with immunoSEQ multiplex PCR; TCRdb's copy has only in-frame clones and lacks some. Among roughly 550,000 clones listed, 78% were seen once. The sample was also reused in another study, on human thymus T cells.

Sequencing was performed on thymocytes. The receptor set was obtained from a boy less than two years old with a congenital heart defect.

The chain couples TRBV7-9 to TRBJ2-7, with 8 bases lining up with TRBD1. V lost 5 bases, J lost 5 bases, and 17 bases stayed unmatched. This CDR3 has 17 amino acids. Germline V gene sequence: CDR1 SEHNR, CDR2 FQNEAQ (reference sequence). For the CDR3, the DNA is TGTGCCAGCAGCCACTACCGAACACAGGGGGGAAGACACGAGCAGTACTTC. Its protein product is CASSHYRTQGGRHEQYF.

CDR3 loop: CASSHFLGVYEQYF. In nucleotides, the CDR3 is TGTGCCAGCAGCCATTTTTTAGGGGTTTACGAGCAGTACTTC. The chain recombines TRBV4-2 with TRBJ2-7, with a weak D call TRBD1 (5 bases). The CDR3 runs to 14 residues. CDR1 and CDR2 (germline): LGHNA, YNFKEQ. V was trimmed by 3 bases and J by 4 bases, leaving 13 bases between them.

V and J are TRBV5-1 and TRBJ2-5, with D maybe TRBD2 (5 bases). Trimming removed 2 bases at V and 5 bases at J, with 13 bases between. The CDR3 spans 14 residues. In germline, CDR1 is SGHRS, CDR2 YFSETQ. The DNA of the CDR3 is TGCGCCAGCAGCTTCGTTGGACTGGGGGAGACCCAGTACTTC. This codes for CASSFVGLGETQYF.

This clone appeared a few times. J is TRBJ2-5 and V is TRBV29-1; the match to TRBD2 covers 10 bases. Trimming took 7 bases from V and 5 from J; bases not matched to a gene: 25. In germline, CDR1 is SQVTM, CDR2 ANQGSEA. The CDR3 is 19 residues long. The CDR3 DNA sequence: TGCAGCGCTTGGTCGGGGGTATCTAGCGGGGGAGGGGTTAAGGAGACCCAGTACTTC. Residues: CSAWSGVSSGGGVKETQYF.

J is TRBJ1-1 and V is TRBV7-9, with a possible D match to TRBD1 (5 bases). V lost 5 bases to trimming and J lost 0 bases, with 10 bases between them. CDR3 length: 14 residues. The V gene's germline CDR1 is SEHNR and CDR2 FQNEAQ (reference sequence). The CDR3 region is CASSQQGMNTEAFF. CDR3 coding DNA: TGTGCCAGCAGCCAGCAGGGTATGAACACTGAAGCTTTCTTT.

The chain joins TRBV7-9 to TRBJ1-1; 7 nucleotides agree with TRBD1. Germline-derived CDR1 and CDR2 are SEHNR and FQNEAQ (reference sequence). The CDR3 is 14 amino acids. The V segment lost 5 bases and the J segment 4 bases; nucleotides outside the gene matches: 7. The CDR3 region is CASSVSQGVTEAFF. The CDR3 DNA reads TGTGCCAGCAGCGTATCTCAGGGGGTCACTGAAGCTTTCTTT.

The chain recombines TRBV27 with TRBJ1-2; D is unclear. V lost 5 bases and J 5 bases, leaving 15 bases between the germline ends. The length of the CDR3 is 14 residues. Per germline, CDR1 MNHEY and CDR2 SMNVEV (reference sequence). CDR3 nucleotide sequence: TGTGCCAGCAGTGGCCTGGCAGGCGAGTATGGCTACACCTTC. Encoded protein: CASSGLAGEYGYTF.

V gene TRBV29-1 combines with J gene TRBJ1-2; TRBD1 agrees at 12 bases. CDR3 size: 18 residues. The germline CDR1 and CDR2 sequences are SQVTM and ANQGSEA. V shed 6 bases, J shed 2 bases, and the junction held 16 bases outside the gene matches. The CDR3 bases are TGCAGCGTCGCACATGACCGGGACAGGGGGCAGGGGAACTATGGCTACACCTTC. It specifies CSVAHDRDRGQGNYGYTF.

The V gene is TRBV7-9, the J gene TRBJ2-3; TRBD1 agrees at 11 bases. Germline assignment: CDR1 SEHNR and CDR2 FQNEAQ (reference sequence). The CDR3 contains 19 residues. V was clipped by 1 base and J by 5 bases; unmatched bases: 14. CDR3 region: CASSLGTGGVGGSKDTQYF. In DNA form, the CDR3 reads TGTGCCAGCAGCTTAGGGACAGGGGGCGTCGGGGGGAGTAAAGATACGCAGTATTTT.

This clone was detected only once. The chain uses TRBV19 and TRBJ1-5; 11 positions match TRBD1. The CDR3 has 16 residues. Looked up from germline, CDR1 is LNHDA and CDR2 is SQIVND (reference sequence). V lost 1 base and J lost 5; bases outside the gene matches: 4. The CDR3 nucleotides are TGTGCCAGTAGTATAGGGACAGGGGGCGCAGATCAGCCCCAGCATTTT. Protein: CASSIGTGGADQPQHF.

Here the CDR3 DNA reads TGTGCCAGCAGCTTAGCCCGGCGGGGGGCCGGGATCTATGGCTACACCTTC. Its translation is CASSLARRGAGIYGYTF. The chain has TRBV7-9 and TRBJ1-2; perhaps TRBD1 as D (6 bases). CDR1 and CDR2 from the germline V gene are SEHNR and FQNEAQ (reference sequence). This CDR3 is 17 amino acids long. Trimming took 0 bases from V and 4 from J, leaving 18 bases between them.

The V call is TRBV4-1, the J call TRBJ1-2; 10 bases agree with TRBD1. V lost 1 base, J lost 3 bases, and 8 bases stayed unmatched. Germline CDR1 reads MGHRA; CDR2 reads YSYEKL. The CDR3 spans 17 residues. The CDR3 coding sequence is TGCGCCAGCAGCCAAGGACTCTGGACAGGGGGTTACTATGGCTACACCTTC. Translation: CASSQGLWTGGYYGYTF.

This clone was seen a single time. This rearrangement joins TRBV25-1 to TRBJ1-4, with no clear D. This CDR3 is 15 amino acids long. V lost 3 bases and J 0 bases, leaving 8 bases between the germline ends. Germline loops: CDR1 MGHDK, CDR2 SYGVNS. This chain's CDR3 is CASSDPGSTNEKLFF. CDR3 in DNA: TGTGCCAGCAGTGATCCAGGTTCAACTAATGAAAAACTGTTTTTT.

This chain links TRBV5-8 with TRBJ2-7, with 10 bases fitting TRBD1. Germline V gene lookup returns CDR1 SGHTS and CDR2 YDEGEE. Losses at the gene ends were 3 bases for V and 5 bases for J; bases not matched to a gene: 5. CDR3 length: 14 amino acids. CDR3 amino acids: CASSSPTGGNEQYF. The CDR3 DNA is TGTGCCAGCAGCTCGCCGACAGGGGGCAACGAGCAGTACTTC.

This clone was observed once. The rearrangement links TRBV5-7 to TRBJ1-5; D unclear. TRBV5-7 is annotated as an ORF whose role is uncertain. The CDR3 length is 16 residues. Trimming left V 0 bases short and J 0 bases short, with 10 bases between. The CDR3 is CASSLGPDYSNQPQHF. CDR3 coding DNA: TGTGCCAGCAGCTTGGGGCCAGATTATAGCAATCAGCCCCAGCATTTT.

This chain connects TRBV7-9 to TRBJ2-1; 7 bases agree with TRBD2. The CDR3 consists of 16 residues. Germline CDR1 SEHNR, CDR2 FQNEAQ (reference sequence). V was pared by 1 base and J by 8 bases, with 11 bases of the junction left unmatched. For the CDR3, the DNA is TGTGCCAGCAGCTTAGGGGAGTGGGAGGGCCTTGATGAGCAGTTCTTC. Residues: CASSLGEWEGLDEQFF.

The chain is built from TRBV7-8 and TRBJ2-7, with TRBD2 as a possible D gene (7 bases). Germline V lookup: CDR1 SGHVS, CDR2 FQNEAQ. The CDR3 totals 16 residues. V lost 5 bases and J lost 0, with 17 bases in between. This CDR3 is CASSPKGGIASYEQYF. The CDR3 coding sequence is TGTGCCAGCAGCCCAAAGGGGGGGATAGCCTCCTACGAGCAGTACTTC.

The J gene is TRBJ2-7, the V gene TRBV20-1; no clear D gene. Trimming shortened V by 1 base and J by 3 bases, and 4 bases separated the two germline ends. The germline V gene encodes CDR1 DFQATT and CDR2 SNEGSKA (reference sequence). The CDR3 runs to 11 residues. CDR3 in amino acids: CSARVNYEQYF. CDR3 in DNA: TGCAGTGCTAGAGTTAACTACGAGCAGTACTTC.

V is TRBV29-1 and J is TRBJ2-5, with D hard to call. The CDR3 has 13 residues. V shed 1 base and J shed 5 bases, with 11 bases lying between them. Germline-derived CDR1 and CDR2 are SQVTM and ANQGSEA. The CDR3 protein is CSVEAKLLETQYF. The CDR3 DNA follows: TGCAGCGTTGAAGCTAAGCTCCTTGAGACCCAGTACTTC.

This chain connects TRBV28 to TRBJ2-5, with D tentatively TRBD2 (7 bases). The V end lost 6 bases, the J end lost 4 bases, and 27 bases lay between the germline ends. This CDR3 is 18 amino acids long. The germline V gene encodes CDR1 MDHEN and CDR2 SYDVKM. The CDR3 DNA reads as TGTGCCAGCAGGTCGCTCCCCGGGGGGCGGGAGAGCAGAGAGACCCAGTACTTC. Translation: CASRSLPGGRESRETQYF. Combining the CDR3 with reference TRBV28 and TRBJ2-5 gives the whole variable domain DVKVTQSSRYLVKRTGEKVFLECVQDMDHENMFWYRQDPGLGLRLIYFSYDVKMKEKGDIPEGYSVSREKKERFSLILESASTNQTSMYLCASRSLPGGRESRETQYFGPGTRLLVL.

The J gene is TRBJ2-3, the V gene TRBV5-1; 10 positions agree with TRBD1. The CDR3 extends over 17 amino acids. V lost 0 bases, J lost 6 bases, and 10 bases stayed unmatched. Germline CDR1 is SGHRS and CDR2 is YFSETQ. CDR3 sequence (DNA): TGCGCCAGCAGCTTGGGACACATGGACAGGGGGAGGGATACGCAGTATTTT. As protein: CASSLGHMDRGRDTQYF. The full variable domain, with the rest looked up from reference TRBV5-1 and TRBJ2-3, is KAGVTQTPRYLIKTRGQQVTLSCSPISGHRSVSWYQQTPGQGLQFLFEYFSETQRNKGNFPGRFSGRQFSNSRSEMNVSTLELGDSALYLCASSLGHMDRGRDTQYFGPGTRLTVL.

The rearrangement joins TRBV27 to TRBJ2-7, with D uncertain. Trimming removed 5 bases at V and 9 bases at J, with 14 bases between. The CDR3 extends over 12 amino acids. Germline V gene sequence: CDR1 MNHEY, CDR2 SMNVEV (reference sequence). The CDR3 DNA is TGTGCCAGCAGTCCTCACCCTCCGGGGCAGTACTTC. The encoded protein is CASSPHPPGQYF.